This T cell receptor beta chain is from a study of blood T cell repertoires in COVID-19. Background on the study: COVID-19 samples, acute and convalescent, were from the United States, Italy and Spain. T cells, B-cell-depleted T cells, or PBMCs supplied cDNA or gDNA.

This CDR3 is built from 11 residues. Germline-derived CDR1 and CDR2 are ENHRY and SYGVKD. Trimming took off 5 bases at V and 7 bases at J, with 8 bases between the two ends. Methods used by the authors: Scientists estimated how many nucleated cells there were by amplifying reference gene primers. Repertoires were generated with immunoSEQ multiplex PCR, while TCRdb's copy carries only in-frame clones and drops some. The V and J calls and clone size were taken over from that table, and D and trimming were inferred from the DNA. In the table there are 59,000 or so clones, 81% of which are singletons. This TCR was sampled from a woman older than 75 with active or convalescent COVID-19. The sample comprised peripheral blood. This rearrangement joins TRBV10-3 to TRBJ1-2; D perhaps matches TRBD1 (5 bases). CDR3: CAISQGAGYTF. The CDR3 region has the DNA TGTGCCATCAGTCAAGGGGCTGGCTACACCTTC.